This TCR beta chain was documented in a study of control samples from healthy donors and cancer patients. Clones were read by immunoSEQ multiplex PCR, and TCRdb kept only the in-frame ones, dropping some. In the table there are under 200,000 clones, 90% to 95% of which are singletons. Trimming shortened V by 0 bases and J by 7 bases, and 9 bases separated the two germline ends. This CDR3 has 13 amino acids. The specimen sequenced was blood. This chain links TRBV12-3 or TRBV12-4 with TRBJ2-5; D is unclear. The source of this sequence is a woman aged 40 to 50 in good health. This chain's CDR3 is CASSLASLRTQYF. CDR3 DNA sequence: TGTGCCAGCAGTTTAGCCTCTTTGAGGACCCAGTACTTC.